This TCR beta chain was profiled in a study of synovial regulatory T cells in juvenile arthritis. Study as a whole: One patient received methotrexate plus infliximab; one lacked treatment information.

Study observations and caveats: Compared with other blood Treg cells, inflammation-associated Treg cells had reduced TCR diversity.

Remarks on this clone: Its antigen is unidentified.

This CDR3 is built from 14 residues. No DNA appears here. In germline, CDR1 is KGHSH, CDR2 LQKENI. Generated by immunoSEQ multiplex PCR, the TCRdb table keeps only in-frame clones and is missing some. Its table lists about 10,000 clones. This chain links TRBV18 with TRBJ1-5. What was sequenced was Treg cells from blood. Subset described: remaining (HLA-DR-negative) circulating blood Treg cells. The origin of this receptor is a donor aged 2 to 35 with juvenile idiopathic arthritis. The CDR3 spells CASSPGYSNQPQHF.